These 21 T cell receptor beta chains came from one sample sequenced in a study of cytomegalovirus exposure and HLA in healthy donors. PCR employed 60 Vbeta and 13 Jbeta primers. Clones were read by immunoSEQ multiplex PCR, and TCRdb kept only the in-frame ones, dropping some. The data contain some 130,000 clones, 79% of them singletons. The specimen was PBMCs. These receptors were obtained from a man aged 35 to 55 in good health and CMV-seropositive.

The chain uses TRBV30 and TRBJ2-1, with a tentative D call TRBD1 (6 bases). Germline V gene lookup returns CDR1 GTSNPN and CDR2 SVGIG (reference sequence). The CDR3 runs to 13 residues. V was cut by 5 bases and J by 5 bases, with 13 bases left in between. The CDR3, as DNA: TGTGCCTGGGGACAGCGCCAGGACAATGAGCAGTTCTTC. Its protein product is CAWGQRQDNEQFF.

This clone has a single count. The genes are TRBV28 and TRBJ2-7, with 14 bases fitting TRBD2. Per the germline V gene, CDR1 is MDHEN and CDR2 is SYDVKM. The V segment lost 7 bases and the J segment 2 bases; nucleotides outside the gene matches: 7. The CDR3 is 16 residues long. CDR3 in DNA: TGTGCCAGCATCGGGGGACTAGCGGGAGTTGCCTACGAGCAGTACTTC. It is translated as CASIGGLAGVAYEQYF.

The CDR3 loop reads CASSQPPGLGGRELFF. The CDR3 coding sequence is TGCGCCAGCAGCCAACCTCCGGGACTGGGAGGGAGGGAGCTGTTTTTT. The rearrangement uses TRBV4-1 and TRBJ2-2; 7 bases are a match to TRBD2. Germline trimming cut 2 bases from V and 9 bases from J; bases unmatched to any gene: 12. CDR1 is MGHRA, CDR2 YSYEKL, per germline. CDR3 length equals 16 residues.

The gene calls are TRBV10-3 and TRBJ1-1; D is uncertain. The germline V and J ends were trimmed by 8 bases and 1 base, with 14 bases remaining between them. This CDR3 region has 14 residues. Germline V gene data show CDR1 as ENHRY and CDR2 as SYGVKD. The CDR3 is CAIARARSNTEAFF. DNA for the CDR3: TGTGCCATCGCCCGAGCCCGGTCGAACACTGAAGCTTTCTTT.

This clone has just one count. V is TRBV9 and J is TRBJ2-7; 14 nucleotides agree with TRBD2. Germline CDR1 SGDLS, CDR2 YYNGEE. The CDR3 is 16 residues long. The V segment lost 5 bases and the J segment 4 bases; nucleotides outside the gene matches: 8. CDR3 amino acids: CASSGGGTSGRYEQYF. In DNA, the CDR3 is TGTGCCAGCAGTGGCGGGGGGACTAGCGGGAGATACGAGCAGTACTTC.

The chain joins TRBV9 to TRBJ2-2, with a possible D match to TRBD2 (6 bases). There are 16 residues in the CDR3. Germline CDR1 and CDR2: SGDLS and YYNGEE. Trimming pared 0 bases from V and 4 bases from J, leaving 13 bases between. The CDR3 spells CASSVEVSGFTGELFF. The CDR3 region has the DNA TGTGCCAGCAGCGTAGAAGTTAGCGGCTTCACCGGGGAGCTGTTTTTT. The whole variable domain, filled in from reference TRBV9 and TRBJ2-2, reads DSGVTQTPKHLITATGQRVTLRCSPRSGDLSVYWYQQSLDQGLQFLIQYYNGEERAKGNILERFSAQQFPDLHSELNLSSLELGDSALYFCASSVEVSGFTGELFFGEGSRLTVL.

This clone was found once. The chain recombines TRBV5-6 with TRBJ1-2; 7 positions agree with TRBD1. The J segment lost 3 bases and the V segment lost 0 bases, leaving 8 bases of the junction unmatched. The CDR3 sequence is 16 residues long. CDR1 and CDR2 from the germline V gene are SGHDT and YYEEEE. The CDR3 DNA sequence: TGTGCCAGCAGCTTGGGAATGACAGGGCCGGACTATGGCTACACCTTC. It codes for CASSLGMTGPDYGYTF.

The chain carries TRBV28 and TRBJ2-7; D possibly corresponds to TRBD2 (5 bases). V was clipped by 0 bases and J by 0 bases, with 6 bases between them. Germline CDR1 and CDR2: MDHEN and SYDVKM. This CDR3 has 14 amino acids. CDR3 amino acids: CASSLWAGSYEQYF. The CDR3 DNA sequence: TGTGCCAGCAGTTTATGGGCGGGCTCCTACGAGCAGTACTTC. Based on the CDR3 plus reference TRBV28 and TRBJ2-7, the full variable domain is DVKVTQSSRYLVKRTGEKVFLECVQDMDHENMFWYRQDPGLGLRLIYFSYDVKMKEKGDIPEGYSVSREKKERFSLILESASTNQTSMYLCASSLWAGSYEQYFGPGTRLTVT.

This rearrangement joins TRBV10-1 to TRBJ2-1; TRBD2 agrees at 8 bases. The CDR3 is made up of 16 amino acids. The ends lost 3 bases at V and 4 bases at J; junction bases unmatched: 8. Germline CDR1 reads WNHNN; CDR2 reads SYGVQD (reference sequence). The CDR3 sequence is CASSDPGRASYNEQFF. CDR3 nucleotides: TGCGCCAGCAGTGATCCCGGGAGGGCCTCTTACAATGAGCAGTTCTTC.

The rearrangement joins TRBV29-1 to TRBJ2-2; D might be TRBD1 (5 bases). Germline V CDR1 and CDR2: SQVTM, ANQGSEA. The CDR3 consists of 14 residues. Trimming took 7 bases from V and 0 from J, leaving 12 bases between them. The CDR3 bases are TGCAGCGCTGCTCAGGGTTCGAACACCGGGGAGCTGTTTTTT. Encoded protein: CSAAQGSNTGELFF.

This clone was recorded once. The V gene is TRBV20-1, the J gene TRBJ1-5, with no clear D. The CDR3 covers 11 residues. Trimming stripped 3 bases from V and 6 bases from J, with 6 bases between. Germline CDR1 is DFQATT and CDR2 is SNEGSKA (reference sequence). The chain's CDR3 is CSASSVQPQHF. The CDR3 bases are TGCAGTGCTAGTTCGGTTCAGCCCCAGCATTTT.

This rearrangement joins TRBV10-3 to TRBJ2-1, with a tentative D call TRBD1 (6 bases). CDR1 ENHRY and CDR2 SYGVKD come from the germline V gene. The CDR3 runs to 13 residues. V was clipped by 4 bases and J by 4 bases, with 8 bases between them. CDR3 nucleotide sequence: TGTGCCATCAGTGGACAGGAGTACAATGAGCAGTTCTTC. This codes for CAISGQEYNEQFF.

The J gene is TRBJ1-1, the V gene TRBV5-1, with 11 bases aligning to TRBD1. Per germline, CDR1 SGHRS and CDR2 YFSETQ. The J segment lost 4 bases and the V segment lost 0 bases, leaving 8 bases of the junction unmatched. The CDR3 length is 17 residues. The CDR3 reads CASSLARTGGPGTEAFF. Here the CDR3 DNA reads TGCGCCAGCAGCTTGGCCAGGACAGGGGGCCCTGGCACTGAAGCTTTCTTT.

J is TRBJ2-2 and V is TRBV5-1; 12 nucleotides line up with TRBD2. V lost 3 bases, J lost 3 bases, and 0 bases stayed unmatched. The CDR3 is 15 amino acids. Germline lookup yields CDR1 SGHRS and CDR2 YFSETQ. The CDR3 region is CASSSSGRDTGELFF. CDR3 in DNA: TGCGCCAGCAGCTCTAGCGGGAGGGACACCGGGGAGCTGTTTTTT.

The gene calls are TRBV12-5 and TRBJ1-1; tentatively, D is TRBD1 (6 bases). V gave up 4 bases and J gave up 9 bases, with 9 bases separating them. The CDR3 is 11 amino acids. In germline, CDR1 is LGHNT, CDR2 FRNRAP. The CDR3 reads CASGSRGKAFF. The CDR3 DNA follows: TGTGCTAGTGGTTCCAGGGGTAAAGCTTTCTTT.

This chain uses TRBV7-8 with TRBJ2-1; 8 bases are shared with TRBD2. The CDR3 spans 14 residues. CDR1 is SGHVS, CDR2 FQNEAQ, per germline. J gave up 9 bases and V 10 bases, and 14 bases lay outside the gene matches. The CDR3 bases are TGTGCCATTTCTCCGGGACTAGTACGGGGTGAGCAGTTCTTC. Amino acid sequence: CAISPGLVRGEQFF.

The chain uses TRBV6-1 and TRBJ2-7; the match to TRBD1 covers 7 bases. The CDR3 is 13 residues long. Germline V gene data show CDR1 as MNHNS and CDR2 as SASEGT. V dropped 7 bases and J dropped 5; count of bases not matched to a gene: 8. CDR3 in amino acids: CASIGQGVNEQYF. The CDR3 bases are TGTGCCAGCATAGGGCAGGGGGTCAACGAGCAGTACTTC.

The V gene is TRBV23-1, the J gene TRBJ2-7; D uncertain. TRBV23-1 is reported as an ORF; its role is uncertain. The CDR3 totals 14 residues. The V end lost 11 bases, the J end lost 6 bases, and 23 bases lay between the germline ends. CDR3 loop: CALARVVIYVEQYF. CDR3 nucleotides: TGCGCCTTAGCCCGAGTAGTAATTTATGTCGAGCAGTACTTC.

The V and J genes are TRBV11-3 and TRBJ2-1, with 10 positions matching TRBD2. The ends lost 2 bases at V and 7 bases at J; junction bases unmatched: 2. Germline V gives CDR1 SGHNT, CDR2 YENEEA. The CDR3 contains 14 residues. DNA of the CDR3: TGTGCCAGCAGCTTAAGCGGGGGGGGGAATGAGCAGTTCTTC. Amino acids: CASSLSGGGNEQFF.

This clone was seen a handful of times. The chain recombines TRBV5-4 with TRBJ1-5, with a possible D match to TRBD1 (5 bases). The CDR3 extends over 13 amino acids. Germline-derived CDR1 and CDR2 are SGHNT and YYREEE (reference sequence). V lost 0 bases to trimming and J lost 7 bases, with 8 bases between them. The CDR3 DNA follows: TGTGCCAGCAGCTTGGATGGGGGGCAGCCCCAGCATTTT. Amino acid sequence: CASSLDGGQPQHF.

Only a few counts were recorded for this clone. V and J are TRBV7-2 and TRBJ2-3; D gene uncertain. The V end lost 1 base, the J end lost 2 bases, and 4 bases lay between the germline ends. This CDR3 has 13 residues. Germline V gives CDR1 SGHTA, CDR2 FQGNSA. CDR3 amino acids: CASSLVVTDTQYF. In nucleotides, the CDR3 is TGTGCCAGCAGCTTAGTAGTCACAGATACGCAGTATTTT. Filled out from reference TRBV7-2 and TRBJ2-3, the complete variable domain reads GAGVSQSPSNKVTEKGKDVELRCDPISGHTALYWYRQSLGQGLEFLIYFQGNSAPDKSGLPSDRFSAERTGGSVSTLTIQRTQQEDSAVYLCASSLVVTDTQYFGPGTRLTVL.